Presented here are 30 T cell receptor beta chains from one specimen sequenced in a study of CD8+ T cells in alopecia areata. Sequencing used cDNA as its template, made by extracting RNA and reverse transcribing it. Repertoires were generated with immunoSEQ multiplex PCR, while TCRdb's copy carries only in-frame clones and drops some. The repertoire holds 80,000 to 100,000 clones, with 41% as singletons. Sequences were obtained from CD4+ T cells sorted from blood. Receptor source: a human donor with alopecia areata.

This clone was observed a few times. This chain links TRBV29-1 with TRBJ2-7; 7 bases agree with TRBD2. CDR1 SQVTM and CDR2 ANQGSEA come from the germline V gene. The J segment lost 0 bases and the V segment lost 5 bases, leaving 13 bases of the junction unmatched. The CDR3 contains 16 residues. The CDR3 region has the DNA TGCAGCGTTTCTGATTGGCTAGCGGATAGCTCCTACGAGCAGTACTTC. Translation: CSVSDWLADSSYEQYF.

The chain carries TRBV20-1 and TRBJ1-2, with D possibly TRBD1 on 5 matching bases. Germline V lookup: CDR1 DFQATT, CDR2 SNEGSKA (reference sequence). The CDR3 has 11 residues. V was pared by 5 bases and J by 7 bases, with 11 bases between. As DNA, the CDR3 is TGCAGTGCTCCAAGGGGTATTGGCTACACCTTC. Protein sequence: CSAPRGIGYTF.

CDR3 bases: TGTGCCTGGAGAGGTCCACGACAGGGGGAGCAGTACTTC. This gives the protein CAWRGPRQGEQYF. The chain employs TRBV30 and TRBJ2-7, with TRBD1 matching 8 bases. Looked up from germline, CDR1 is GTSNPN and CDR2 is SVGIG (reference sequence). J lost 7 bases, V lost 3 bases, and 8 bases had no gene match. CDR3 size: 13 residues. Combining the CDR3 with reference TRBV30 and TRBJ2-7 gives the whole variable domain SQTIHQWPATLVQPVGSPLSLECTVEGTSNPNLYWYRQAAGRGLQLLFYSVGIGQISSEVPQNLSASRPQDRQFILSSKKLLLSDSGFYLCAWRGPRQGEQYFGPGTRLTVT.

This clone appeared a few times. The rearrangement links TRBV28 to TRBJ2-7; TRBD1 or TRBD2 may be the D gene (5 bases each). The V end lost 7 bases, the J end lost 5 bases, and 12 bases lay between the germline ends. CDR3 length: 12 residues. The V gene's germline CDR1 is MDHEN and CDR2 SYDVKM. DNA of the CDR3: TGTGCCAGCATGACGGGGACCCACGAGCAGTACTTC. This translates into CASMTGTHEQYF. Supplemented by reference TRBV28 and TRBJ2-7, the full variable domain reads DVKVTQSSRYLVKRTGEKVFLECVQDMDHENMFWYRQDPGLGLRLIYFSYDVKMKEKGDIPEGYSVSREKKERFSLILESASTNQTSMYLCASMTGTHEQYFGPGTRLTVT.

The chain uses TRBV30 and TRBJ2-7; the D gene is possibly TRBD1 (5 bases). CDR1 and CDR2 from the germline V gene are GTSNPN and SVGIG (reference sequence). This CDR3 is 14 amino acids long. V was clipped by 2 bases and J by 6 bases, with 17 bases between them. The CDR3 is CAWSKKGRAREQYF. The CDR3 nucleotides are TGTGCCTGGAGTAAAAAGGGCAGGGCTCGCGAGCAGTACTTC.

This clone was counted between two and nine times. The chain uses TRBV7-2 and TRBJ1-5, with D unclear. The length of the CDR3 is 12 residues. The germline V gene encodes CDR1 SGHTA and CDR2 FQGNSA. Trimming removed 3 bases from V and 4 bases from J, with 4 bases in between. CDR3 sequence (DNA): TGTGCCAGCAGCTTGGAAAATCAGCCCCAGCATTTT. It yields the protein CASSLENQPQHF. The full variable domain, rest sourced from reference TRBV7-2 and TRBJ1-5, is GAGVSQSPSNKVTEKGKDVELRCDPISGHTALYWYRQSLGQGLEFLIYFQGNSAPDKSGLPSDRFSAERTGGSVSTLTIQRTQQEDSAVYLCASSLENQPQHFGDGTRLSIL.

This chain connects TRBV29-1 to TRBJ1-2; a possible D gene is TRBD1 (5 bases). In germline, CDR1 is SQVTM, CDR2 ANQGSEA. Trimming removed 6 bases at V and 6 bases at J, with 20 bases between. The CDR3 has 14 residues. CDR3 nucleotides: TGCAGCGTCCATAAAGGGGTGGAGGGACATGGCTACACCTTC. Translated: CSVHKGVEGHGYTF.

This clone was picked up a small number of times. The chain is built from TRBV28 and TRBJ2-1; 8 bases map to TRBD2. CDR1 MDHEN and CDR2 SYDVKM come from the germline V gene. With V trimmed by 4 bases and J by 12 bases, 11 bases remained unmatched. The CDR3 covers 14 residues. The CDR3 nucleotides read TGTGCCAGCAGTTCCAGCGGGAGTAGATTCCGGCAGTTCTTC. Protein: CASSSSGSRFRQFF.

The CDR3 spells CAWSWRRGTDTQYF. The CDR3 DNA reads TGTGCCTGGAGTTGGCGCAGGGGCACAGATACGCAGTATTTT. V usage is TRBV30 and J usage is TRBJ2-3; a possible D gene is TRBD1 (5 bases). Trimming cost V 2 bases and J 1 base, with 10 bases left between them. This CDR3 is built from 14 residues. Germline V gene lookup returns CDR1 GTSNPN and CDR2 SVGIG (reference sequence).

There are a few counts of this clone. The V and J genes are TRBV5-1 and TRBJ2-7; either TRBD1 or TRBD2 may supply D (6 bases each). The ends were cut back, 0 bases at V and 6 bases at J, with 16 bases in the middle. This CDR3 spans 15 amino acids. Per the germline V gene, CDR1 is SGHRS and CDR2 is YFSETQ. CDR3 nucleotides: TGCGCCAGCAGCTTGGCGCAGCCCGGGGGCTCCGAGCAGTACTTC. Translated, it gives CASSLAQPGGSEQYF.

This clone was counted only a few times. This chain joins TRBV5-1 and TRBJ2-5; TRBD2 matches 8 bases. Germline V gives CDR1 SGHRS, CDR2 YFSETQ. The CDR3 spans 14 residues. V lost 0 bases, J lost 6 bases, and 4 bases stayed unmatched. The CDR3: CASSLDSGRKTQYF. CDR3 coding DNA: TGCGCCAGCAGCTTGGACAGCGGGAGAAAGACCCAGTACTTC.

The CDR3 sequence is CACNGLARNEQYF. Written as DNA, the CDR3 is TGTGCCTGTAATGGTCTAGCTAGGAACGAGCAGTACTTC. The V gene is TRBV30, the J gene TRBJ2-7; a weak D match, TRBD2 (5 bases). V was pared by 6 bases and J by 5 bases, with 17 bases between. The germline CDR1 and CDR2 sequences are GTSNPN and SVGIG (reference sequence). The CDR3 length is 13 residues.

This clone was recorded a few times. This rearrangement joins TRBV19 to TRBJ2-1; no clear D gene. Germline V gives CDR1 LNHDA, CDR2 SQIVND (reference sequence). V was cut by 3 bases and J by 0 bases, with 3 bases left in between. This CDR3 comprises 13 residues. CDR3 coding DNA: TGTGCCAGTAGTATGGCCTCCTACAATGAGCAGTTCTTC. Translating it yields CASSMASYNEQFF.

V and J are TRBV7-9 and TRBJ1-1; D is ambiguous. Germline V lookup: CDR1 SEHNR, CDR2 FQNEAQ (reference sequence). The CDR3 totals 15 residues. V lost 1 base to trimming and J lost 1 base, with 10 bases between them. CDR3 coding DNA: TGTGCCAGCAGCTTAGTGTTGGGCGGGAACACTGAAGCTTTCTTT. Translation gives CASSLVLGGNTEAFF.

The chain carries TRBV9 and TRBJ2-3; D not certain. Trimming pared 1 base from V and 5 bases from J, leaving 8 bases between. Germline V gene lookup returns CDR1 SGDLS and CDR2 YYNGEE. CDR3 size: 13 residues. The CDR3 DNA is TGTGCCAGCAGCGTATCTACGCAAGATACGCAGTATTTT. Its translation is CASSVSTQDTQYF.

V gene TRBV18 combines with J gene TRBJ2-6; 7 bases line up with TRBD1. This CDR3 comprises 18 residues. Germline V CDR1 and CDR2: KGHSH, LQKENI. With V trimmed by 3 bases and J by 0 bases, 8 bases remained unmatched. In DNA form, the CDR3 reads TGTGCCAGCTCACCTCGGACAGGATCGCTCTCTGGGGCCAACGTCCTGACTTTC. Its translation is CASSPRTGSLSGANVLTF.

The J gene is TRBJ2-3, the V gene TRBV6-1; 9 bases fit TRBD2. The CDR3 contains 15 residues. Trimming took 7 bases from V and 4 from J; bases not matched to a gene: 9. Germline V gene sequence: CDR1 MNHNS, CDR2 SASEGT. The CDR3 sequence: CASTASGKSPDTQYF. The CDR3 DNA reads TGTGCCAGCACAGCTAGCGGGAAAAGCCCAGATACGCAGTATTTT.

This chain connects TRBV5-1 to TRBJ2-3; 12 nucleotides match TRBD2. Germline CDR1 reads SGHRS; CDR2 reads YFSETQ. The CDR3 contains 15 residues. Trimming at V came to 5 bases and at J to 4 bases, leaving 5 bases not matched to a gene. The CDR3 DNA reads as TGCGCCAGCAGTTCGACTAGCGGGAGTCCAGATACGCAGTATTTT. It codes for CASSSTSGSPDTQYF.

J is TRBJ2-7 and V is TRBV27; the match to TRBD2 covers 8 bases. The V gene end was trimmed by 6 bases and the J gene end by 2 bases; junction bases not matched to a gene: 12. The CDR3 has 16 amino acids. Germline V gene lookup returns CDR1 MNHEY and CDR2 SMNVEV (reference sequence). The CDR3 here is CASRLRQGTRAYEQYF. The CDR3 DNA follows: TGTGCCAGCAGATTACGGCAGGGGACTAGGGCCTACGAGCAGTACTTC.

This clone was seen a few times. The CDR3 protein is CASSLLGVAITYEQYF. The CDR3 nucleotides are TGTGCCAGCAGTTTATTAGGAGTAGCGATCACCTACGAGCAGTACTTC. J is TRBJ2-7 and V is TRBV28, with a weak D call TRBD2 (5 bases). CDR1 MDHEN and CDR2 SYDVKM come from the germline V gene. Deletions cut 1 base from V and 2 bases from J, with 15 bases between. CDR3 length: 16 amino acids.

This clone turned up a few times. The V and J genes are TRBV30 and TRBJ2-1; D is unresolved. The germline V gene has CDR1 GTSNPN and CDR2 SVGIG (reference sequence). This CDR3 is 12 amino acids long. Trimming removed 3 bases from V and 3 bases from J, with 6 bases in between. CDR3 bases: TGTGCCTGGAGCCGAATCTACAATGAGCAGTTCTTC. Its protein product is CAWSRIYNEQFF.

The chain has TRBV20-1 and TRBJ2-7; D not resolved. CDR1 and CDR2 from the germline V gene are DFQATT and SNEGSKA (reference sequence). V was clipped by 3 bases and J by 9 bases, with 12 bases between them. The CDR3 is made up of 11 amino acids. The CDR3 is CSARNSRVQYF. The CDR3 DNA reads TGCAGTGCTAGGAACAGTCGGGTGCAGTACTTC.

The rearrangement links TRBV7-3 to TRBJ2-5; 7 bases align to TRBD2. The CDR3 covers 14 residues. CDR1 SGHTA and CDR2 FQGTGA come from the germline V gene. Losses at the gene ends were 1 base for V and 2 bases for J; bases not matched to a gene: 1. CDR3 in amino acids: CASSLMGGQETQYF. CDR3 DNA sequence: TGTGCCAGCAGCTTAATGGGGGGGCAAGAGACCCAGTACTTC.

The chain is built from TRBV4-3 and TRBJ1-1; D gene uncertain. Trimming took off 2 bases at V and 1 base at J, with 5 bases between the two ends. The CDR3 length is 13 residues. Germline assignment: CDR1 LGHNA and CDR2 YSLEER. CDR3 sequence (DNA): TGCGCCAGCAGCCAACGAGGGAACACTGAAGCTTTCTTT. Its translation: CASSQRGNTEAFF.

CDR3 amino acids: CASHPGGADTQYF. CDR3 sequence (DNA): TGCGCCAGCCACCCGGGGGGCGCAGATACGCAGTATTTT. The chain is built from TRBV5-1 and TRBJ2-3; possible D gene TRBD2, 7 bases. The CDR3 consists of 13 residues. V lost 7 bases, J lost 4 bases, and 13 bases lay in between. Per the germline V gene, CDR1 is SGHRS and CDR2 is YFSETQ.

J is TRBJ2-7 and V is TRBV5-1, with 10 bases that match TRBD2. Germline loops: CDR1 SGHRS, CDR2 YFSETQ. The CDR3 extends over 14 amino acids. V gave up 4 bases and J gave up 12 bases; unmatched junction bases: 13. As DNA, the CDR3 is TGCGCCAGCAGCCTGACTAGCGGGTATGAGGGCCCGTACTTC. Translating it yields CASSLTSGYEGPYF. Looking up the rest from reference TRBV5-1 and TRBJ2-7 gives the full variable domain: KAGVTQTPRYLIKTRGQQVTLSCSPISGHRSVSWYQQTPGQGLQFLFEYFSETQRNKGNFPGRFSGRQFSNSRSEMNVSTLELGDSALYLCASSLTSGYEGPYFGPGTRLTVT.

This clone turned up a few times. The chain links TRBV29-1 to TRBJ2-3; no reliable D call. There are 13 residues in the CDR3. The germline gives CDR1 SQVTM, CDR2 ANQGSEA. Trimming stripped 1 base from V and 2 bases from J, with 7 bases between. DNA of the CDR3: TGCAGCGTTGAAGGGTCAGACACAGATACGCAGTATTTT. Translated, it gives CSVEGSDTDTQYF.

The chain recombines TRBV30 with TRBJ1-5; 7 positions match TRBD1. This CDR3 spans 14 amino acids. Germline lookup yields CDR1 GTSNPN and CDR2 SVGIG (reference sequence). V was pared by 5 bases and J by 2 bases, with 6 bases of the junction left unmatched. The CDR3 DNA reads TGTGCCTGGCGACAGGGTAGGGGCAATCAGCCCCAGCATTTT. It translates to CAWRQGRGNQPQHF.

The chain uses TRBV7-2 and TRBJ2-1, with no clear D. Per the germline V gene, CDR1 is SGHTA and CDR2 is FQGNSA. The CDR3 contains 14 residues. Trimming removed 5 bases from V and 9 bases from J, with 17 bases in between. Here the CDR3 reads CASSTRMAAVEQFF. In DNA form, the CDR3 reads TGTGCCAGCAGCACGAGGATGGCGGCGGTTGAGCAGTTCTTC.

The chain joins TRBV27 to TRBJ2-5; D possibly matches TRBD1 or TRBD2 (5 bases each). There are 14 residues in the CDR3. In germline, CDR1 is MNHEY, CDR2 SMNVEV (reference sequence). V lost 8 bases to trimming and J lost 4 bases, with 17 bases between them. The CDR3, as DNA: TGTGCCAGCCGGGGATTGGGGGAACCAGAGACCCAGTACTTC. Amino acids: CASRGLGEPETQYF.